This T cell receptor (beta chain) came from a study of blood T cells in healthy people across ages. This clonotype has only a few counts. The CDR3 length is 15 residues. Per the germline V gene, CDR1 is SGDLS and CDR2 is YYNGEE. Germline trimming cut 4 bases from V and 2 bases from J; bases unmatched to any gene: 8. Primers used in a second PCR of roughly 6 to 11 cycles were a sample-barcoded 5' primer and a J-beta primer mix. TCRdb analysed the 5' RACE reads with MiXCR anew, one entry per CDR3 protein. Of around 800,000 distinct CDR3 sequences in the sample, roughly 26% were seen once. These data were likewise used in another study, on T cells of mothers and their children.

The genes are TRBV9 and TRBJ2-7, with 8 bases fitting TRBD1. This receptor was taken from a boy between 10 and 17 years old in good health. The sample comprised blood. CDR3 residues: CASSPSGQEPYEQYF. Here the CDR3 DNA reads TGTGCCAGCAGCCCATCGGGACAGGAGCCCTACGAGCAGTACTTC.